This passage covers 20 T cell receptor beta chains from one sample sequenced in a study of blood T cell repertoires in COVID-19. The assay was immunoSEQ multiplex PCR, and TCRdb's table has in-frame clones only and misses some. The profile covers about 250,000 clones, with 80% to 90% appearing a single time and about 4.5% taken by the ten largest. Sequenced: peripheral blood. The receptors originated from an older woman with acute or convalescent COVID-19.

The chain has TRBV6-6 and TRBJ1-6; tentative D call: TRBD1 (5 bases). The CDR3 covers 12 residues. Germline values: CDR1 MNHNY, CDR2 SVGAGI (reference sequence). V was clipped by 0 bases and J by 14 bases, with 8 bases between them. The CDR3 loop is CASSYSEQALHF. The CDR3 DNA sequence: TGTGCCAGCAGTTACTCGGAACAGGCCCTCCACTTT.

DNA of the CDR3: TGTGCCACCAGCAGAGATCTGAACACCGGGGAGCTGTTTTTT. Translating gives CATSRDLNTGELFF. The chain carries TRBV15 and TRBJ2-2; D gene ambiguous. Germline CDR1 is LNHNV and CDR2 is YYDKDF (reference sequence). The V gene lost 0 bases and the J gene lost 1 base, with 3 bases spanning the gap. This CDR3 is built from 14 residues.

This chain joins TRBV28 and TRBJ1-1; 7 positions agree with TRBD1. The germline V gene has CDR1 MDHEN and CDR2 SYDVKM. V lost 7 bases to trimming and J lost 0 bases; unmatched junction nucleotides: 14. CDR3 length: 17 amino acids. CDR3 DNA: TGTGCCAGCACCCTAATCCTACAGGGGAAGGTGAACACTGAAGCTTTCTTT. This codes for CASTLILQGKVNTEAFF.

This clone turned up a few times. The J gene is TRBJ2-2, the V gene TRBV5-1, with TRBD1 identical over 8 bases. This CDR3 is built from 15 residues. V lost 4 bases to trimming and J lost 6 bases; unmatched junction nucleotides: 8. Germline CDR1 SGHRS, CDR2 YFSETQ. CDR3 nucleotide sequence: TGCGCCAGCAGCCCATCCGGGACAGGACCCGGGGAGCTGTTTTTT. The encoded protein is CASSPSGTGPGELFF.

This clone was detected ten times or more. The chain combines TRBV7-2 with TRBJ1-2; TRBD1 might be the D (6 bases). The CDR3 has 16 residues. Germline loops: CDR1 SGHTA, CDR2 FQGNSA. Trimming took 0 bases from V and 4 from J, leaving 15 bases between them. In DNA, the CDR3 is TGTGCCAGCAGCTTAGCACAGGGCCTCCAGGGCTATGGCTACACCTTC. This codes for CASSLAQGLQGYGYTF.

J is TRBJ1-1 and V is TRBV7-2; no clear D gene. V lost 1 base, J lost 4 bases, and 10 bases lay in between. Germline V gene data show CDR1 as SGHTA and CDR2 as FQGNSA. The CDR3 contains 14 residues. Here the CDR3 reads CASSLGGYGTEAFF. The DNA for the CDR3 is TGTGCCAGCAGCTTAGGAGGGTATGGCACTGAAGCTTTCTTT.

This clone has a handful of counts. The rearrangement joins TRBV6-6 to TRBJ2-3; 7 bases are shared with TRBD2. Germline assignment: CDR1 MNHNY and CDR2 SVGAGI (reference sequence). CDR3 length equals 16 residues. V shed 6 bases and J 2 bases; nucleotides not matched to a gene: 11. The CDR3 region is CASSLPSRGFTDTQYF. In DNA form, the CDR3 reads TGTGCCAGCAGCCTACCATCGCGGGGGTTCACAGATACGCAGTATTTT.

This clone was recorded once. V and J are TRBV5-8 and TRBJ1-2, with 8 bases matching TRBD1. Looked up from germline, CDR1 is SGHTS and CDR2 is YDEGEE. The CDR3 totals 13 residues. V lost 4 bases to trimming and J lost 10 bases; unmatched junction nucleotides: 9. CDR3 DNA: TGTGCCAGCAGCCTACAGGGGGTTAAGGTCTACACCTTC. Translation gives CASSLQGVKVYTF.

The chain uses TRBV30 and TRBJ1-1; the match to TRBD1 covers 11 bases. V dropped 2 bases and J dropped 1; count of bases not matched to a gene: 3. CDR1 GTSNPN and CDR2 SVGIG come from the germline V gene (reference sequence). The CDR3 runs to 15 residues. In DNA, the CDR3 is TGTGCCTGGAGTTGGACAGGGGGCCAGAACACTGAAGCTTTCTTT. Amino acids: CAWSWTGGQNTEAFF.

The rearrangement joins TRBV27 to TRBJ2-7; no firm D call. The CDR3 length is 13 residues. Germline-derived CDR1 and CDR2 are MNHEY and SMNVEV (reference sequence). Trimming shortened V by 4 bases and J by 0 bases, and 7 bases separated the two germline ends. CDR3 protein: CASSSRSSYEQYF. The DNA of the CDR3 is TGTGCCAGCAGTTCACGGAGCTCCTACGAGCAGTACTTC.

This clone showed up just once. The chain uses TRBV30 and TRBJ1-5; 8 bases are shared with TRBD1. The CDR3 is made up of 14 amino acids. The germline CDR1 and CDR2 sequences are GTSNPN and SVGIG (reference sequence). The ends lost 0 bases at V and 11 bases at J; junction bases unmatched: 9. The chain's CDR3 is CAWSVTRVTGAQHF. The CDR3 DNA reads TGTGCCTGGAGTGTAACCCGGGTGACAGGGGCCCAGCATTTT.

The chain is built from TRBV25-1 and TRBJ2-2; 9 nucleotides match TRBD1. Germline CDR1 reads MGHDK; CDR2 reads SYGVNS. The length of the CDR3 is 16 residues. The V gene end was trimmed by 3 bases and the J gene end by 4 bases; junction bases not matched to a gene: 6. The CDR3 region has the DNA TGTGCCAGCAGTGAGGGGACAGGGTTCTTCACCGGGGAGCTGTTTTTT. Residues: CASSEGTGFFTGELFF.

This rearrangement joins TRBV5-1 to TRBJ1-4, with no clear D. V dropped 1 base and J dropped 2 bases, with 9 bases sitting between them. This CDR3 comprises 15 residues. The germline CDR1 and CDR2 sequences are SGHRS and YFSETQ. CDR3 region: CASSLKRGTNEKLFF. In nucleotides, the CDR3 is TGCGCCAGCAGCTTGAAAAGAGGGACTAATGAAAAACTGTTTTTT. Supplemented by reference TRBV5-1 and TRBJ1-4, the full variable domain reads KAGVTQTPRYLIKTRGQQVTLSCSPISGHRSVSWYQQTPGQGLQFLFEYFSETQRNKGNFPGRFSGRQFSNSRSEMNVSTLELGDSALYLCASSLKRGTNEKLFFGSGTQLSVL.

The rearrangement joins TRBV2 to TRBJ1-1; D perhaps matches TRBD1 (6 bases). Trimming removed 4 bases at V and 0 bases at J, with 9 bases between. This CDR3 comprises 14 residues. Germline values: CDR1 SNHLY, CDR2 FYNNEI. The CDR3 is CASSARGMNTEAFF. CDR3 DNA: TGTGCCAGCAGTGCCAGGGGAATGAACACTGAAGCTTTCTTT.

The chain combines TRBV7-2 with TRBJ2-2, with D unclear. Trimming took off 2 bases at V and 3 bases at J, with 7 bases between the two ends. There are 14 residues in the CDR3. Germline CDR1 and CDR2: SGHTA and FQGNSA. CDR3 amino acids: CASSLSSYTGELFF. Written as DNA, the CDR3 is TGTGCCAGCAGCTTATCCAGTTACACCGGGGAGCTGTTTTTT.

V and J are TRBV25-1 and TRBJ1-4; D ambiguous. The germline CDR1 and CDR2 sequences are MGHDK and SYGVNS. With 4 bases removed from V and 12 bases from J, the gap between germline ends came to 24 bases. The CDR3 runs 16 residues. The CDR3: CASSVPGRTGLGELFF. The CDR3 nucleotides read TGTGCCAGCAGTGTACCCGGAAGGACCGGACTTGGGGAACTGTTTTTT.

The table lists this clone with a count of one. The chain combines TRBV6-5 with TRBJ2-1; tentatively, D is TRBD2 (6 bases). The CDR3 contains 15 residues. Germline V gives CDR1 MNHEY, CDR2 SVGAGI. Trimming stripped 2 bases from V and 8 bases from J, with 16 bases between. CDR3: CASSYAGGRTYEQFF. CDR3 nucleotides: TGTGCCAGCAGTTACGCCGGGGGAAGAACGTATGAGCAGTTCTTC.

The CDR3 reads CASRGGEVDYEQYF. The DNA of the CDR3 is TGTGCCAGCAGGGGCGGGGAAGTCGACTACGAGCAGTACTTC. The V and J genes are TRBV5-8 and TRBJ2-7, with D possibly being TRBD2 (6 bases). The V gene lost 5 bases and the J gene lost 3 bases, with 15 bases spanning the gap. Germline V gives CDR1 SGHTS, CDR2 YDEGEE. The CDR3 totals 14 residues.

The chain couples TRBV6-1 to TRBJ1-4; 8 nucleotides align to TRBD1. The CDR3 length is 15 residues. After removal of 3 bases from V and 8 bases from J, the junction contained 8 bases not matched to a gene. Looked up from germline, CDR1 is MNHNS and CDR2 is SASEGT. This CDR3 reads CASSEPGQVDEKLFF. The DNA of the CDR3 is TGTGCCAGCAGTGAGCCGGGACAGGTGGACGAAAAACTGTTTTTT.

This clone has only a few counts. V and J are TRBV10-1 and TRBJ1-5; a possible D gene is TRBD1 (5 bases). V was cut by 0 bases and J by 1 base, with 19 bases left in between. The CDR3 covers 19 residues. CDR1 WNHNN and CDR2 SYGVQD come from the germline V gene (reference sequence). This chain's CDR3 is CASSESGRVFFISNQPQHF. The CDR3 region has the DNA TGCGCCAGCAGTGAGTCGGGCAGGGTGTTTTTTATAAGCAATCAGCCCCAGCATTTT.